The 10 T cell receptor beta chains reported below all come from one sample, sequenced in a study of metastatic and nonmetastatic thyroid tumors (dated by TCRdb to 2020 to 2021). Libraries were built with PCR. The data were produced on an Illumina HiSeq 4000. TCRdb applied fastp at Q25 and MiXCR to the public reads, then kept only in-frame beta chains. The sample table lists about 7,400 clones, 3.3% of them with a count of one. The biggest ten clones account for around 17% of the sample. No treatment had been received by any patient before thyroid surgery. Specimen: tumor tissue. The origin of the receptors is a female donor with papillary thyroid cancer or a benign thyroid nodule (not recorded which). Some clones in this sample may be carry-over from other donors' samples.

This clone is medium-sized. This rearrangement joins TRBV9 to TRBJ2-1; D is perhaps TRBD2 (5 bases). The CDR3 is 13 residues long. Trimming stripped 0 bases from V and 10 bases from J, with 11 bases between. CDR1 and CDR2 (germline): SGDLS, YYNGEE. CDR3 in DNA: TGTGCCAGCAGCGTAGACCCCAGAGGGGAGCAGTTCTTC. Translation: CASSVDPRGEQFF.

The table lists this clone with many counts. A read error is possible here, since a much larger clone lies one base away. At the DNA level, this CDR3 is encoded by other sequences in the same sample as well. The chain recombines TRBV28 with TRBJ1-3, with a tentative D call TRBD1 (6 bases). This CDR3 contains 16 residues. Germline V lookup: CDR1 MDHEN, CDR2 SYDVKM. CDR3 nucleotide sequence: TGCGCCAGCAGTTTATGGACAGCAGACTCTGGAAACACCATATATTTT. Translated, it gives CASSLWTADSGNTIYF. The complete variable domain, with remaining parts taken from reference TRBV28 and TRBJ1-3, reads DVKVTQSSRYLVKRTGEKVFLECVQDMDHENMFWYRQDPGLGLRLIYFSYDVKMKEKGDIPEGYSVSREKKERFSLILESASTNQTSMYLCASSLWTADSGNTIYFGEGSWLTVV.

This clone was seen repeatedly, ten times or more. This chain joins TRBV3-1 and TRBJ1-1; D is perhaps TRBD1 (6 bases). With 0 bases removed from V and 3 bases from J, the gap between germline ends came to 17 bases. The CDR3 is 17 residues long. Germline CDR1 is LGHDT and CDR2 is YNNKEL (reference sequence). The CDR3, as DNA: TGTGCCAGCAGCCAAGACCATTCCGGCAGGGGATACACTGAAGCTTTCTTT. It codes for CASSQDHSGRGYTEAFF.

Within the sample, this clone is medium-sized. The chain combines TRBV19 with TRBJ2-1, with D possibly matching TRBD1 (5 bases). The CDR3 extends over 15 amino acids. Per germline, CDR1 LNHDA and CDR2 SQIVND (reference sequence). The V end was cut by 3 bases, the J end by 6 bases, with 15 bases between. This CDR3 reads CASSIPRKGFNEQFF. The CDR3 DNA sequence: TGTGCCAGTAGTATTCCGAGAAAGGGGTTCAATGAGCAGTTCTTC.

The sample holds a few counts of this clone. A read error may be the cause here, since a much bigger clone is one base away. Other DNA sequences of this sample code for an identical CDR3. The chain uses TRBV7-9 and TRBJ2-5; D gene unclear. Germline V CDR1 and CDR2: SEHNR, FQNEAQ (reference sequence). CDR3 size: 13 residues. Trimming shortened V by 4 bases and J by 0 bases, and 6 bases separated the two germline ends. The CDR3 region has the DNA TGTGCCAGCAGCTCTGACAACCAAGAGACCCAGTACTTC. Its translation is CASSSDNQETQYF.

In this sample, this clone turned up many times. The missing conserved phenylalanine or tryptophan at the end of this CDR3 makes a read error likely. V is TRBV20-1 and J is TRBJ2-1; D gene unclear. The germline V gene has CDR1 DFQATT and CDR2 SNEGSKA (reference sequence). V was shortened by 2 bases and J by 4 bases, with 12 bases between the two germline ends. CDR3 size: 14 residues. The CDR3 loop is CSARSLGRYNEQFV. DNA for the CDR3: TGCAGTGCTAGAAGTCTAGGACGGTACAATGAGCAGTTCGTC.

This clone occurred many times. The junction departs from the called germline gene at one end, perhaps through a read error. The rearrangement links TRBV5-4 to TRBJ2-7, with 7 bases matching TRBD2. Per the germline V gene, CDR1 is SGHNT and CDR2 is YYREEE (reference sequence). This CDR3 has 15 residues. The CDR3 DNA is TGTGCCAGCAGCTTGGATGCGACTAGCAGCTACGGGCAGTACTTC. Encoded protein: CASSLDATSSYGQYF. Complete variable domain (other parts from reference TRBV5-4 and TRBJ2-7): ETGVTQSPTHLIKTRGQQVTLRCSSQSGHNTVSWYQQALGQGPQFIFQYYREEENGRGNFPPRFSGLQFPNYSSELNVNALELDDSALYLCASSLDATSSYGQYFGPGTRLTVT.

This clone is medium-sized (0.01 to 0.1%). The chain uses TRBV2 and TRBJ2-3, with D tentatively TRBD2 (8 bases). V shed 8 bases and J shed 2 bases, with 14 bases lying between them. Per the germline V gene, CDR1 is SNHLY and CDR2 is FYNNEI. The CDR3 is made up of 14 amino acids. CDR3: CASPGGGLTDTQYF. CDR3 in DNA: TGTGCCAGCCCGGGAGGGGGCCTCACAGATACGCAGTATTTT.

This clone is classed as medium-sized. DNA of the CDR3: TGTGCCAGTAGTCAGGTTCCCGGACACTACAATGAGCAGTTCTTC. Protein product: CASSQVPGHYNEQFF. The chain combines TRBV19 with TRBJ2-1; D perhaps matches TRBD1 (5 bases). Germline values: CDR1 LNHDA, CDR2 SQIVND (reference sequence). The CDR3 loop spans 15 amino acids. The V and J ends lost 5 bases and 3 bases respectively, with 14 bases between them. The complete variable domain, with remaining parts taken from reference TRBV19 and TRBJ2-1, reads DGGITQSPKYLFRKEGQNVTLSCEQNLNHDAMYWYRQDPGQGLRLIYYSQIVNDFQKGDIAEGYSVSREKKESFPLTVTSAQKNPTAFYLCASSQVPGHYNEQFFGPGTRLTVL.

In this sample, this clone turned up many times. Other DNA sequences in the same sample also yield this CDR3. The chain is built from TRBV29-1 and TRBJ2-7; 8 bases agree with TRBD1. Germline V gene lookup returns CDR1 SQVTM and CDR2 ANQGSEA. The CDR3 length is 14 residues. The junction had 8 bases not matched to a gene; V was cut back by 6 bases and J by 1 base. CDR3 coding DNA: TGCAGCGTCGCTGACAGGGGAGCTTCCTACGAGCAGTACTTC. Its protein is CSVADRGASYEQYF.